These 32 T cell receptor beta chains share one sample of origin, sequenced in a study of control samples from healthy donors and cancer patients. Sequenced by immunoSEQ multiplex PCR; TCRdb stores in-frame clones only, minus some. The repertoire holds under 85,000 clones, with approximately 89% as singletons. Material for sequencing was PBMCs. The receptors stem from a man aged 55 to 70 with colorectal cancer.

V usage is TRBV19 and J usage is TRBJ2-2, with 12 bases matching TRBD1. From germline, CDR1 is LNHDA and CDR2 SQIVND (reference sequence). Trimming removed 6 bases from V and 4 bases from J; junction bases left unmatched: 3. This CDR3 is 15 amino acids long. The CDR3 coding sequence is TGTGCCAGTAGCGGGACAGGGGGCAGCACCGGGGAGCTGTTTTTT. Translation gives CASSGTGGSTGELFF.

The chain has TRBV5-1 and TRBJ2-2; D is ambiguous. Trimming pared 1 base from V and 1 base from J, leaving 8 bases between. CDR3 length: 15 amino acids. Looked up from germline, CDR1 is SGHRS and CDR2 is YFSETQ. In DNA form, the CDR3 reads TGCGCCAGCAGCTTGTATCCAAAGAACACCGGGGAGCTGTTTTTT. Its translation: CASSLYPKNTGELFF.

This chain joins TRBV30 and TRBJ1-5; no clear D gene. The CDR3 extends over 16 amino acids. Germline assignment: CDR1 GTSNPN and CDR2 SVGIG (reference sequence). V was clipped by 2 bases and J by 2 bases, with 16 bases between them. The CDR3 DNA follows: TGTGCCTGGAGTATGCCTCACGGACGTGGCAATCAGCCCCAGCATTTT. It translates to CAWSMPHGRGNQPQHF.

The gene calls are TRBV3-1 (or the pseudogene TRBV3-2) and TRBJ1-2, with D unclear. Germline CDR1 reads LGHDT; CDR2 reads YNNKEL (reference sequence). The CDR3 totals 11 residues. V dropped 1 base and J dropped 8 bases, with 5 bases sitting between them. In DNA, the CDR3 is TGTGCCAGCAGCCAAGGAGGGGGCTACACCTTC. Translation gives CASSQGGGYTF.

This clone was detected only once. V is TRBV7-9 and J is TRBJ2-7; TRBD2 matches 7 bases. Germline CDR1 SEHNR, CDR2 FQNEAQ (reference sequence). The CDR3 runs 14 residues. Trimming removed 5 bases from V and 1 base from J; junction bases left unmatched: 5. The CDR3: CASSPRGESYEQYF. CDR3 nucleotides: TGTGCCAGCAGCCCCCGGGGGGAGTCCTACGAGCAGTACTTC.

The CDR3, as DNA: TGTGCCACCAGCAGAGATCGAGGGGGCGCAGATACGCAGTATTTT. Its translation: CATSRDRGGADTQYF. The rearrangement uses TRBV15 and TRBJ2-3; TRBD1 matches 7 bases. Germline trimming cut 0 bases from V and 4 bases from J; bases unmatched to any gene: 4. The CDR3 sequence is 15 residues long. CDR1 LNHNV and CDR2 YYDKDF come from the germline V gene (reference sequence). Based on the CDR3 plus reference TRBV15 and TRBJ2-3, the full variable domain is DAMVIQNPRYQVTQFGKPVTLSCSQTLNHNVMYWYQQKSSQAPKLLFHYYDKDFNNEADTPDNFQSRRPNTSFCFLDIRSPGLGDTAMYLCATSRDRGGADTQYFGPGTRLTVL.

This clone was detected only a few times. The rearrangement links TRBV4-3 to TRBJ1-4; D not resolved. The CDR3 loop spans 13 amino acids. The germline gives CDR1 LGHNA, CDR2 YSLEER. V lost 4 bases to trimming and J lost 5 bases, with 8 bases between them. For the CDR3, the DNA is TGCGCCAGCAGCCCCCGCAGGAATGAAAAACTGTTTTTT. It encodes CASSPRRNEKLFF.

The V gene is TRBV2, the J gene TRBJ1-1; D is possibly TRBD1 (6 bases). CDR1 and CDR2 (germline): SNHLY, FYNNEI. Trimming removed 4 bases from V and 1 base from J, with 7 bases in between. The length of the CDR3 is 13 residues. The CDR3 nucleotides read TGTGCCAGCAGTGCGGACAGGAACACTGAAGCTTTCTTT. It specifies CASSADRNTEAFF. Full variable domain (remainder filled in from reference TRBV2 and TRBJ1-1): EPEVTQTPSHQVTQMGQEVILRCVPISNHLYFYWYRQILGQKVEFLVSFYNNEISEKSEIFDDQFSVERPDGSNFTLKIRSTKLEDSAMYFCASSADRNTEAFFGQGTRLTVV.

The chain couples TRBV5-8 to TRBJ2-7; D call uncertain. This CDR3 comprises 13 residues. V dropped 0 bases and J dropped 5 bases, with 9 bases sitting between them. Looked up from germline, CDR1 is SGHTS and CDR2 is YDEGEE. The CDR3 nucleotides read TGTGCCAGCAGCTTGGAGTTTGTCGACGAGCAGTACTTC. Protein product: CASSLEFVDEQYF.

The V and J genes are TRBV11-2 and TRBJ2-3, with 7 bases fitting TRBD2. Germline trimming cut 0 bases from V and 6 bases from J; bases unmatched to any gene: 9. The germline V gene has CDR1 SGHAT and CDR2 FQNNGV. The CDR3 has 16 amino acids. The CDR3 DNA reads TGTGCCAGCAGCTTAGATCGGGGGGTAGGAACGGATACGCAGTATTTT. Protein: CASSLDRGVGTDTQYF.

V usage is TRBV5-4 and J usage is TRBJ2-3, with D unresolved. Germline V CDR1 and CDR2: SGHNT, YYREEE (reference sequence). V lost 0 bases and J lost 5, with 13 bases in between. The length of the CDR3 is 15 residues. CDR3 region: CASSLDSVSLDTQYF. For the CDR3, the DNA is TGTGCCAGCAGCTTGGACAGCGTAAGCTTAGATACGCAGTATTTT.

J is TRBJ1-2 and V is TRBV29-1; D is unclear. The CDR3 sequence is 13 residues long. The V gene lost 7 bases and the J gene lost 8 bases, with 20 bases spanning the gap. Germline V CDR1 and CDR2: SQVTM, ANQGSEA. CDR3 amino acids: CSAEGWGIEGYTF. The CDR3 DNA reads TGCAGCGCTGAGGGTTGGGGTATTGAGGGCTACACCTTC.

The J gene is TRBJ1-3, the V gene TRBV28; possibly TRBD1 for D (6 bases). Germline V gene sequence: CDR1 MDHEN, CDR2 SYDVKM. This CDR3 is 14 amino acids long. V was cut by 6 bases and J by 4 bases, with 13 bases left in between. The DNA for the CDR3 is TGTGCCAGCAGGGGGGGCGGTAGGGGAAACACCATATATTTT. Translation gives CASRGGGRGNTIYF.

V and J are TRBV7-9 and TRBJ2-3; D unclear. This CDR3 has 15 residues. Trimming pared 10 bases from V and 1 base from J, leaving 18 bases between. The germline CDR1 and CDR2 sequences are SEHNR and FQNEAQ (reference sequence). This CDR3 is CATPQIEWGTDTQYF. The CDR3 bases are TGTGCCACCCCCCAGATCGAGTGGGGCACAGATACGCAGTATTTT.

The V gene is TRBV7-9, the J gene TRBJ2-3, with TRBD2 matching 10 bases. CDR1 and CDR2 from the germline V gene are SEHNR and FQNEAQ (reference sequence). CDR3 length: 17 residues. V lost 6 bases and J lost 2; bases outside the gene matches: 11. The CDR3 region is CASSLAPSGGPTDTQYF. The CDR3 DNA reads TGTGCCAGCAGTCTAGCCCCTAGCGGGGGCCCCACAGATACGCAGTATTTT.

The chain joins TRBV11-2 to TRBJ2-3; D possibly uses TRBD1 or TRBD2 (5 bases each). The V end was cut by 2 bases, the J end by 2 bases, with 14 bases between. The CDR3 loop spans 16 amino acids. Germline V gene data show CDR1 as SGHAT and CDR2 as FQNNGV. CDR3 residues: CASSLTGTPITDTQYF. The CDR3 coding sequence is TGTGCCAGCAGCTTAACCGGGACCCCCATCACAGATACGCAGTATTTT.

CDR3: CASSLGGQTSSQYF. As DNA, the CDR3 is TGTGCCAGCAGCTTAGGGGGACAGACTTCCTCGCAGTATTTT. The V gene is TRBV7-2, the J gene TRBJ2-3, with 7 bases fitting TRBD1. Germline V gene sequence: CDR1 SGHTA, CDR2 FQGNSA. There are 14 residues in the CDR3. The V gene end was trimmed by 1 base and the J gene end by 10 bases; junction bases not matched to a gene: 8.

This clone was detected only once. The CDR3 DNA reads as TGTGCCAGCAGCTTAACGTCCCAGGGGACGCAGTATTTT. Amino acid sequence: CASSLTSQGTQYF. The chain is built from TRBV7-3 and TRBJ2-3; D perhaps matches TRBD1 (6 bases). The CDR3 consists of 13 residues. CDR1 and CDR2 from the germline V gene are SGHTA and FQGTGA. V was clipped by 0 bases and J by 9 bases, with 10 bases between them.

The CDR3 reads CASSLNRVGEQYF. CDR3 DNA sequence: TGCGCCAGCAGTCTTAACAGGGTCGGGGAGCAGTACTTC. The chain is built from TRBV10-1 and TRBJ2-7; D is perhaps TRBD1 (6 bases). Trimming shortened V by 5 bases and J by 7 bases, and 15 bases separated the two germline ends. Germline CDR1 is WNHNN and CDR2 is SYGVQD (reference sequence). This CDR3 is 13 amino acids long.

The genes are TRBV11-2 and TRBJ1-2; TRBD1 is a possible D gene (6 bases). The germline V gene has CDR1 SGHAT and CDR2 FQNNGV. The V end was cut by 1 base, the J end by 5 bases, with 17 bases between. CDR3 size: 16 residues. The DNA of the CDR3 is TGTGCCAGCAGCTTAGGGGCCGGGGGCCTGGGGTATGGCTACACCTTC. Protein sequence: CASSLGAGGLGYGYTF.

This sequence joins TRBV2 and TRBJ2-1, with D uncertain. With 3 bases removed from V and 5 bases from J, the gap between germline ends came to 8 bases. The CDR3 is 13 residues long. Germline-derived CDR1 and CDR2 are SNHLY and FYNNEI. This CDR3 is CASSDIINNEQFF. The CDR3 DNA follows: TGTGCCAGCAGTGACATTATTAACAATGAGCAGTTCTTC.

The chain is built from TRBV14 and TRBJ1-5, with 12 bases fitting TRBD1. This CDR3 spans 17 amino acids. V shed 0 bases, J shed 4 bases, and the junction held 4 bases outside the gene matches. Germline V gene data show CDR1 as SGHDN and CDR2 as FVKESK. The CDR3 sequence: CASSQDWDRGRNQPQHF. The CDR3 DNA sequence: TGTGCCAGCAGCCAAGATTGGGACAGGGGGCGTAATCAGCCCCAGCATTTT.

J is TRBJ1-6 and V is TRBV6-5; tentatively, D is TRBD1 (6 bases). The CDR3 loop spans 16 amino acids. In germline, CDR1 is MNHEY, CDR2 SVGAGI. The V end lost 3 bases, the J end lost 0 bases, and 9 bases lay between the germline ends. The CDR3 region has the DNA TGTGCCAGCAGTTATGAGGGGGGCTCCTATAATTCACCCCTCCACTTT. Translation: CASSYEGGSYNSPLHF.

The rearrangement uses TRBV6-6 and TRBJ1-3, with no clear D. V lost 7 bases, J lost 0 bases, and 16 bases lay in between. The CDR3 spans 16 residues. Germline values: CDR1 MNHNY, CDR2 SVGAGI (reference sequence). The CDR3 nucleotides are TGTGCCAGCATCGGGTATGGCTTAAGCTCTGGAAACACCATATATTTT. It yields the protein CASIGYGLSSGNTIYF.

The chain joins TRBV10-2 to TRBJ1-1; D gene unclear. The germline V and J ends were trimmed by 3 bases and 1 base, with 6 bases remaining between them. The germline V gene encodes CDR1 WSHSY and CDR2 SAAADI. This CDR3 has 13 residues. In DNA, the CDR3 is TGCGCCAGCAGTGAACAGCCGAACACTGAAGCTTTCTTT. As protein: CASSEQPNTEAFF.

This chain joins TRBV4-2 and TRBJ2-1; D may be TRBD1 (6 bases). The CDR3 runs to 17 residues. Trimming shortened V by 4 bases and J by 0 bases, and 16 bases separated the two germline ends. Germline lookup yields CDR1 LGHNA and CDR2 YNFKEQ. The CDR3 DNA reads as TGTGCCAGCAGCCCGGAGCAGGGGCTCAGCTCCTACAATGAGCAGTTCTTC. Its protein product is CASSPEQGLSSYNEQFF.

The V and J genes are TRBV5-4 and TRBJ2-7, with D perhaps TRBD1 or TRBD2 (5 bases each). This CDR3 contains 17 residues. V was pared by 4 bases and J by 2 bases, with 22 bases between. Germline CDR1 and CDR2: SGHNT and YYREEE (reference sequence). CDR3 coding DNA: TGTGCCAGCAGCGTAATCCGGGGCCACGACGTTACCTACGAGCAGTACTTC. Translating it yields CASSVIRGHDVTYEQYF.

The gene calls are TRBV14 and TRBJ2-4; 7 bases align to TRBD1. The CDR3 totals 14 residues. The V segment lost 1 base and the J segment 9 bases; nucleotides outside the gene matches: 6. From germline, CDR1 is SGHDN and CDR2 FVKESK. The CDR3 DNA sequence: TGTGCCAGCAGCCAAGCGCATAAGGGGGCCATTCAGTACTTC. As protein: CASSQAHKGAIQYF.

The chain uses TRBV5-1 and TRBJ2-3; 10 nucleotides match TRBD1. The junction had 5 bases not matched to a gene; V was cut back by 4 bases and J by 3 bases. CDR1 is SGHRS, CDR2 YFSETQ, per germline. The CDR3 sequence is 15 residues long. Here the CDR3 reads CASSPGQGRTDTQYF. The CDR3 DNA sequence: TGCGCCAGCAGCCCGGGACAGGGGCGGACAGATACGCAGTATTTT.

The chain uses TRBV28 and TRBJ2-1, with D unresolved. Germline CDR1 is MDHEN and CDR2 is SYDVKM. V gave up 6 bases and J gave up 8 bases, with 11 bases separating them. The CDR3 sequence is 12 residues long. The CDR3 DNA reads TGTGCCAGCAGCCCTCCCCGCTATGAGCAGTTCTTC. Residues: CASSPPRYEQFF.

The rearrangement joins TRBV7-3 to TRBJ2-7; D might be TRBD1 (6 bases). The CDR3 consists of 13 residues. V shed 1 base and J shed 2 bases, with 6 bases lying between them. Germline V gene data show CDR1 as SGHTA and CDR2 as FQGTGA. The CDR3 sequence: CASSLRGPYEQYF. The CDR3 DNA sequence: TGTGCCAGCAGCTTAAGGGGGCCCTACGAGCAGTACTTC.

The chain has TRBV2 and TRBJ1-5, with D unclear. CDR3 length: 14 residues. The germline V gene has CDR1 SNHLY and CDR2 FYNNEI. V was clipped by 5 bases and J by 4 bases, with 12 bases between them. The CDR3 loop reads CASSLEKLNQPQHF. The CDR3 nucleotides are TGTGCCAGCAGTCTAGAGAAGTTAAATCAGCCCCAGCATTTT. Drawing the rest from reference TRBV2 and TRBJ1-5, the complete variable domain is EPEVTQTPSHQVTQMGQEVILRCVPISNHLYFYWYRQILGQKVEFLVSFYNNEISEKSEIFDDQFSVERPDGSNFTLKIRSTKLEDSAMYFCASSLEKLNQPQHFGDGTRLSIL.